This paragraph reports one TCR beta chain. Its target is unknown. The record originates from a study of molecular identifiers for immune sequencing clone quantification. Overall study: Replicate experiments divided RNA from roughly 20,000 or 100,000 naive CD8 cells into five parts and sequenced four.

Germline values: CDR1 GTSNPN, CDR2 SVGIG (reference sequence). The CDR3 loop spans 11 amino acids. V was trimmed by 3 bases and J by 8 bases, leaving 11 bases between them. Broader study findings: In cases of identical TCR molecules sharing a barcode, highly expanded clone sizes could be underestimated.

TCRdb recomputed calls from the PCR reads with MiXCR, one row per CDR3 protein. The sample contains some 320,000 distinct CDR3 sequences, 20% to 25% of which appear only once. Using 10%, 30% or 50% RNA, naive CD8 libraries were derived from around 20,000 to 990,000 sorted cells. Sorting was used to obtain naive CD8 T cells (CD8+CD4-CCR7+CD45RA+). This TCR came from a human donor in good health. Some libraries in this study had Jurkat cell RNA spiked in. Input material: naive CD8+ T cells from blood, with Jurkat cell RNA spiked in. Subset defined: FACS-sorted CD8+CD4-CCR7+CD45RA+ naive T cells. This sequence joins TRBV30 and TRBJ2-7; unclear D gene. The CDR3 DNA reads TGTGCCTGGAGCTTTTCGTACAAGCAGTACTTC. Protein sequence: CAWSFSYKQYF.